The 25 T cell receptor beta chains below all came from one sample that was sequenced in a study of T-cell reconstitution after alpha-beta-depleted transplantation in children (dated by TCRdb to 2016 to 2018). Library preparation used PCR. Instrument used: Illumina HiSeq 2500. To normalize quantification of the TCRbeta repertoire, the TCR libraries were built with molecular barcoding that relied on unique molecular identifiers. Clones were called with MiXCR by TCRdb after fastp trimmed the public reads at Q25, and only in-frame beta chains were retained. Each CDR3 protein gets just one entry, which takes the most common genes and DNA from the rows behind it. This sample comprises around 800,000 distinct CDR3 sequences, 16% of them detected only once. The ten largest clonotypes hold 5% of the sample. According to the study, the label for this sample's treatment or condition signals: allogeneic hematopoietic cell transplantation with graft depleted of TCRalphabeta T cells and CD19 B cells.

The sample consisted of PBMCs, mostly from graft donor cells, taken 360 days after TCRalphabeta/CD19-depleted stem cell transplant. These receptor sequences come from a male patient aged 10-17 years who had a stem cell transplant for acute lymphoblastic leukemia, so the T cells may come from the graft donor.

The rearrangement uses TRBV29-1 and TRBJ1-1; tentatively, D is TRBD1 (5 bases). The V gene lost 5 bases and the J gene lost 0 bases, with 10 bases spanning the gap. The CDR3 extends over 13 amino acids. The germline V gene has CDR1 SQVTM and CDR2 ANQGSEA. The CDR3 coding sequence is TGCAGCGTTCGGGGGGTTCTGAACACTGAAGCTTTCTTT. Translated: CSVRGVLNTEAFF. Complete variable domain (other parts from reference TRBV29-1 and TRBJ1-1): SAVISQKPSRDICQRGTSLTIQCQVDSQVTMMFWYRQQPGQSLTLIATANQGSEATYESGFVIDKFPISRPNLTFSTLTVSNMSPEDSSIYLCSVRGVLNTEAFFGQGTRLTVV.

This clonotype was counted between two and nine times. The chain recombines TRBV30 with TRBJ2-2; D is uncertain. This CDR3 has 13 amino acids. The germline V gene encodes CDR1 GTSNPN and CDR2 SVGIG (reference sequence). V was clipped by 1 base and J by 2 bases, with 5 bases between them. The CDR3 nucleotides are TGTGCCTGGAGTGGGCCCAACACCGGGGAGCTGTTTTTT. As protein: CAWSGPNTGELFF.

The chain is built from TRBV25-1 and TRBJ1-2, with no clear D. This CDR3 region has 15 residues. CDR1 and CDR2 from the germline V gene are MGHDK and SYGVNS. Trimming left V 1 base short and J 4 bases short, with 13 bases between. The CDR3 loop reads CASSESLAALYGYTF. The CDR3 bases are TGTGCCAGCAGTGAATCGCTGGCGGCACTCTATGGCTACACCTTC.

At least ten counts were recorded for this clonotype. The chain employs TRBV5-6 and TRBJ2-5; D gene uncertain. This CDR3 spans 8 amino acids. Trimming removed 6 bases from V and 14 bases from J, with 8 bases in between. Germline assignment: CDR1 SGHDT and CDR2 YYEEEE. The CDR3 spells CASKKGYF. Here the CDR3 DNA reads TGTGCCAGCAAAAAAGGATACTTC.

This clonotype was recorded at least ten times. V and J are TRBV20-1 and TRBJ1-1; D may be TRBD1 (6 bases). Germline CDR1 is DFQATT and CDR2 is SNEGSKA (reference sequence). Between the trimmed V and J ends, which lost 0 bases and 4 bases, there was a span of 15 bases. CDR3 size: 15 residues. The CDR3 spells CSARDYRARGTEAFF. DNA for the CDR3: TGCAGTGCTAGAGATTACAGGGCCAGGGGCACTGAAGCTTTCTTT.

This clonotype has more than one count but fewer than ten. This chain connects TRBV11-2 to TRBJ2-4; TRBD1 matches 7 bases. The CDR3 length is 15 residues. Germline loops: CDR1 SGHAT, CDR2 FQNNGV. Trimming took 4 bases from V and 6 from J; bases not matched to a gene: 9. The CDR3 region has the DNA TGTGCCAGCAGCTCCCCCGGGACAGCTTCAAACATTCAGTACTTC. Protein product: CASSSPGTASNIQYF.

This clonotype was observed a handful of times. This rearrangement joins TRBV15 to TRBJ2-3; 7 positions match TRBD1. The germline V gene has CDR1 LNHNV and CDR2 YYDKDF (reference sequence). CDR3 length equals 15 residues. Trimming at V came to 4 bases and at J to 6 bases, leaving 10 bases not matched to a gene. For the CDR3, the DNA is TGTGCCACCAGCATCTCGGGACAGCTGGGGGATACGCAGTATTTT. The encoded protein is CATSISGQLGDTQYF. The complete variable domain, with remaining parts taken from reference TRBV15 and TRBJ2-3, reads DAMVIQNPRYQVTQFGKPVTLSCSQTLNHNVMYWYQQKSSQAPKLLFHYYDKDFNNEADTPDNFQSRRPNTSFCFLDIRSPGLGDTAMYLCATSISGQLGDTQYFGPGTRLTVL.

This clonotype occurred a few times. The chain has TRBV14 and TRBJ2-1; 10 nucleotides agree with TRBD1. Germline CDR1 is SGHDN and CDR2 is FVKESK. V trimming: 3 bases; J trimming: 0 bases; junction bases outside the gene matches: 8. This CDR3 has 18 residues. CDR3 protein: CASSQEGQGLSSYNEQFF. In nucleotides, the CDR3 is TGTGCCAGCAGCCAGGAGGGACAGGGGCTAAGCTCCTACAATGAGCAGTTCTTC. Supplemented by reference TRBV14 and TRBJ2-1, the full variable domain reads EAGVTQFPSHSVIEKGQTVTLRCDPISGHDNLYWYRRVMGKEIKFLLHFVKESKQDESGMPNNRFLAERTGGTYSTLKVQPAELEDSGVYFCASSQEGQGLSSYNEQFFGPGTRLTVL.

With respect to this clonotype: One end of the junction does not line up with germline, which may come from a read error. The chain couples TRBV3-1 to TRBJ2-7; 11 bases are a match to TRBD2. The V gene's germline CDR1 is LGHDT and CDR2 YNNKEL (reference sequence). This CDR3 has 15 residues. The CDR3 reads CACSQAPGLADEQYF. DNA of the CDR3: TGTGCCTGCAGCCAAGCTCCGGGACTAGCGGACGAGCAGTACTTC.

This clonotype turned up a few times. The V gene is TRBV2, the J gene TRBJ2-3; 11 bases match TRBD1. This CDR3 is built from 18 residues. The junction had 13 bases not matched to a gene; V was cut back by 3 bases and J by 5 bases. Looked up from germline, CDR1 is SNHLY and CDR2 is FYNNEI. The CDR3 spells CASSDGTGGPYLGDTQYF. The CDR3 bases are TGTGCCAGCAGTGACGGGACAGGGGGGCCATATCTTGGAGATACGCAGTATTTT.

This clonotype showed up many times. This chain joins TRBV5-1 and TRBJ2-1, with 7 bases fitting TRBD2. V trimming: 5 bases; J trimming: 0 bases; junction bases outside the gene matches: 11. CDR3 size: 17 residues. Per germline, CDR1 SGHRS and CDR2 YFSETQ. CDR3 residues: CASRISGPRASYNEQFF. The CDR3 DNA reads as TGCGCCAGCAGAATTAGCGGGCCACGAGCCTCCTACAATGAGCAGTTCTTC.

Points on this clonotype: At one end the junction does not follow the germline gene, possibly because of a read error. This rearrangement joins TRBV20-1 to TRBJ2-1; TRBD2 is a possible D gene (5 bases). The germline gives CDR1 DFQATT, CDR2 SNEGSKA (reference sequence). CDR3 length: 16 residues. CDR3 amino acids: CSPSPKIRNSCNEQFF. Here the CDR3 DNA reads TGCAGTCCTAGCCCAAAAATCCGAAACTCCTGCAATGAGCAGTTCTTC.

The rearrangement uses TRBV19 and TRBJ2-5; no clear D gene. Germline-derived CDR1 and CDR2 are LNHDA and SQIVND (reference sequence). V lost 3 bases, J lost 5 bases, and 10 bases lay in between. The CDR3 contains 13 residues. CDR3 sequence (DNA): TGTGCCAGTAGTATCGGTGGACGGGAGACCCAGTACTTC. Protein product: CASSIGGRETQYF.

This clonotype was counted a few times. The J gene is TRBJ2-2, the V gene TRBV18, with TRBD1 as a possible D gene (6 bases). The CDR3 runs to 15 residues. Germline V gives CDR1 KGHSH, CDR2 LQKENI. Trimming pared 4 bases from V and 2 bases from J, leaving 11 bases between. CDR3 protein: CASSLSGQNTGELFF. The DNA for the CDR3 is TGTGCCAGCTCACTCTCGGGACAAAACACCGGGGAGCTGTTTTTT.

This clonotype was counted between two and nine times. The chain recombines TRBV7-9 with TRBJ1-2; D gene ambiguous. The V gene's germline CDR1 is SEHNR and CDR2 FQNEAQ (reference sequence). Trimming took 6 bases from V and 5 from J, leaving 13 bases between them. The CDR3 is made up of 13 amino acids. CDR3 sequence: CASRVAPLYGYTF. The CDR3 DNA reads TGTGCCAGCAGAGTGGCACCGCTATATGGCTACACCTTC.

The chain links TRBV5-1 to TRBJ1-3; TRBD1 aligns across 10 bases. The CDR3 extends over 21 amino acids. Per the germline V gene, CDR1 is SGHRS and CDR2 is YFSETQ. V shed 0 bases and J 0 bases; nucleotides not matched to a gene: 15. CDR3 nucleotides: TGCGCCAGCAGCTTGGCCGAGTGGGACAGGGGCCGCCTTCACTCTGGAAACACCATATATTTT. It codes for CASSLAEWDRGRLHSGNTIYF.

The chain combines TRBV7-9 with TRBJ2-5; perhaps TRBD1 as D (6 bases). The germline gives CDR1 SEHNR, CDR2 FQNEAQ (reference sequence). CDR3 length: 14 residues. V gave up 6 bases and J gave up 5 bases, with 16 bases separating them. DNA of the CDR3: TGTGCCAGCAGAGCCGCCGGGACAAGCGAGACCCAGTACTTC. Translated: CASRAAGTSETQYF.

This clonotype was detected only a few times. The rearrangement uses TRBV2 and TRBJ1-1; the D gene is possibly TRBD1 (5 bases). Deletions cut 7 bases from V and 1 base from J, with 13 bases between. CDR1 SNHLY and CDR2 FYNNEI come from the germline V gene. The CDR3 length is 14 residues. The CDR3 coding sequence is TGTGCCAGCACCCGTCTCAGGGAGAACACTGAAGCTTTCTTT. It specifies CASTRLRENTEAFF.

This clonotype was seen a handful of times. The V and J genes are TRBV11-2 and TRBJ1-5; D not certain. V was shortened by 1 base and J by 5 bases, with 3 bases between the two germline ends. The CDR3 covers 12 residues. CDR1 and CDR2 (germline): SGHAT, FQNNGV. The CDR3 sequence is CASSLVYQPQHF. The CDR3 coding sequence is TGTGCCAGCAGCTTAGTATATCAGCCCCAGCATTTT.

This clonotype was seen a handful of times. The J gene is TRBJ2-7, the V gene TRBV7-2; a possible D gene is TRBD1 (5 bases). V gave up 4 bases and J gave up 2 bases, with 21 bases separating them. The CDR3 extends over 17 amino acids. The germline gives CDR1 SGHTA, CDR2 FQGNSA. The CDR3 DNA reads as TGTGCCAGCAGCTCGCTAGGGGTATTAGGATCAGCCTACGAGCAGTACTTC. Protein: CASSSLGVLGSAYEQYF.

In its sample, this clonotype was seen many times. The rearrangement uses TRBV20-1 and TRBJ2-7; perhaps D is TRBD1 or TRBD2 (5 bases each). This CDR3 has 12 amino acids. Looked up from germline, CDR1 is DFQATT and CDR2 is SNEGSKA (reference sequence). Trimming cost V 3 bases and J 7 bases, with 13 bases left between them. CDR3 sequence (DNA): TGCAGTGCTAGTGGGGGAATGGGTGAGCAGTACTTC. Its protein is CSASGGMGEQYF.

This sequence joins TRBV24-1 and TRBJ2-3; 10 bases fit TRBD1. V lost 3 bases to trimming and J lost 4 bases; unmatched junction nucleotides: 6. This CDR3 spans 16 amino acids. Germline-derived CDR1 and CDR2 are KGHDR and SFDVKD. The CDR3 reads CATSDTGTGEADTQYF. The CDR3 bases are TGTGCCACCAGTGATACCGGGACAGGGGAGGCAGATACGCAGTATTTT.

This chain connects TRBV4-2 to TRBJ1-5; 9 bases map to TRBD1. V shed 3 bases, J shed 1 base, and the junction held 13 bases outside the gene matches. In germline, CDR1 is LGHNA, CDR2 YNFKEQ. The CDR3 totals 19 residues. CDR3 residues: CASSHDPPHRGLSNQPQHF. CDR3 bases: TGTGCCAGCAGCCACGACCCTCCTCACAGGGGGCTGAGCAATCAGCCCCAGCATTTT.

The V and J genes are TRBV12-3 or TRBV12-4 and TRBJ2-2; possible D gene TRBD2, 6 bases. V lost 3 bases, J lost 5 bases, and 13 bases lay in between. The CDR3 consists of 15 residues. CDR3: CASSFSGGPTGELFF. CDR3 coding DNA: TGTGCCAGCAGTTTTAGCGGAGGTCCAACCGGGGAGCTGTTTTTT.

This clonotype has a handful of counts. This chain connects TRBV29-1 to TRBJ2-7, with D perhaps TRBD1 or TRBD2 (5 bases each). There are 13 residues in the CDR3. CDR1 is SQVTM and CDR2 is ANQGSEA in the germline V gene. V was trimmed by 2 bases and J by 2 bases, leaving 10 bases between them. CDR3 sequence reads: CSVERDGPYEQYF. The CDR3 coding sequence is TGCAGCGTTGAAAGGGACGGTCCCTACGAGCAGTACTTC.